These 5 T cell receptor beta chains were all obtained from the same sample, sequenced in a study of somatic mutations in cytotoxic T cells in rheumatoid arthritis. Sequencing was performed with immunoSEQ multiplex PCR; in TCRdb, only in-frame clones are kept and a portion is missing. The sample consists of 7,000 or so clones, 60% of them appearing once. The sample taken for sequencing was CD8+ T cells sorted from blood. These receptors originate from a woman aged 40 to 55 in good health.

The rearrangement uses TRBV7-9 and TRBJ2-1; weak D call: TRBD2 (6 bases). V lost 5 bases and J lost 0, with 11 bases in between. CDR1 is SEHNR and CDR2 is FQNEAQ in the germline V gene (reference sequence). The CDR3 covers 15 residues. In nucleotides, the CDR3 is TGTGCCAGCAGCGAAGTAGCGGACTCCTACAATGAGCAGTTCTTC. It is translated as CASSEVADSYNEQFF.

In nucleotides, the CDR3 is TGCGCCAGCAGCCAAGGAGGTCGGGAGACAGATACGCAGTATTTT. It is translated as CASSQGGRETDTQYF. The gene calls are TRBV4-1 and TRBJ2-3; D might be TRBD2 (6 bases). This CDR3 has 15 amino acids. The V gene's germline CDR1 is MGHRA and CDR2 YSYEKL. V lost 1 base and J 3 bases, leaving 11 bases between the germline ends.

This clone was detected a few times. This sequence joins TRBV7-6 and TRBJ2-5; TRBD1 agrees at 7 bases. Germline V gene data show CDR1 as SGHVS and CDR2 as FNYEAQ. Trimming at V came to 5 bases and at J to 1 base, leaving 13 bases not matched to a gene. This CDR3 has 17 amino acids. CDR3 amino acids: CASSRFPTGSSQETQYF. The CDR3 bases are TGTGCCAGCAGCCGATTTCCGACAGGGTCATCCCAAGAGACCCAGTACTTC.

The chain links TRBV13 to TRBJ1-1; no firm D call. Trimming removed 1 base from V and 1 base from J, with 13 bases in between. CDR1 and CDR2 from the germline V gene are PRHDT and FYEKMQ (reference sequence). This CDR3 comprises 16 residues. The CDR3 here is CASSLARHFGNTEAFF. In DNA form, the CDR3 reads TGTGCCAGCAGCTTAGCCCGACACTTCGGGAACACTGAAGCTTTCTTT.

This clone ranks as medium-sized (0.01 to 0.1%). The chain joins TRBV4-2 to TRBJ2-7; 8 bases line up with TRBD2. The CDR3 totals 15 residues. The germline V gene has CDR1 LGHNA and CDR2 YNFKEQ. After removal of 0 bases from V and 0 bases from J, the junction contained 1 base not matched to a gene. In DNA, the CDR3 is TGTGCCAGCAGCCAAGAAACTAGCGGCTCCTACGAGCAGTACTTC. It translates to CASSQETSGSYEQYF.